This T cell receptor beta chain was sequenced in a study of cytomegalovirus exposure and HLA in healthy donors listed by TCRdb under 2017. In the study overall: In an earlier analysis of approximately 500 of the donors, 250 to 350 Gb of sequence data and just under 120 million unique TCR beta sequences from roughly 180 million T cells were reported. About 280 gigabases of sequencing data and 80 million or so unique TCR sequences were included in an early release covering around 600 HLA-typed donors. Of the approximately 370 genotyped donors, 75% to 85% were placed in the genetic ancestry cluster associated with self-reported Caucasian donors. The study was designed to test whether signatures of past pathogen exposure could be identified by cataloging public T cell receptors. The study profiled the T cell repertoires of about 720 subjects by immunosequencing and related them to cytomegalovirus serostatus. In addition to the first cohort of 500 to 850 subjects, a separate validation cohort of 120 different subjects was used. To predict cytomegalovirus infection status, the study combined high-throughput TCR immunosequencing, statistical association of individual TCRs with disease status, and machine learning. To study patterns of TCR occurrence, a later analysis re-analyzed previously published TCR beta repertoires from 650 to 750 donors and added high-resolution HLA genotyping. Rather than drawing on any new phenotypic data, the later analysis identified candidate immune exposures from TCR beta sequences and the way those sequences occurred across donors. To decide whether each TCR beta V gene segment behaved as functional or pseudogenic, an earlier analysis of some 600 of the donors relied on high-throughput TCR beta sequencing. Donor age, sex, ethnicity and CMV serostatus were compiled alongside the repertoire data. Genome-wide SNP genotypes for about 65% of the roughly 670 donors were used in a later genetic analysis, which treated that subset as a discovery cohort. All discovery cohort repertoires had been generated using a single sequencing platform. HLA typing covered class I and class II loci at four-digit resolution. The number of typed donors differed by locus: about 620-640 for A, B, C, DRB1 and DQB1; 522 for DQA1; 600 to 610 for DPA1; and around 470 for DPB1. Roughly 5 DR-DQ haplotypes were treated as single units for association and clustering because of strong linkage in the cohort. Among almost 400 genotyped donors of the cohort, an average of 235,054 unique TCR beta nucleotide sequences were sequenced per donor, approximately 20% of them non-productive. What the work shows at the level of the full study, not this receptor alone: Only TCR beta chains were sequenced in this cohort, and the absence of alpha or paired-chain data limited detectable features. In an earlier analysis of approximately 590 of the donors, most TCR beta V segments were observed in productive rearrangements about 90% or about 30% of the time, broadly matching IMGT annotations. Compared with equally common non-associated chains, HLA-associated TCR beta chains in a later analysis were more clonally expanded and had lower generation probabilities. It was suggested by the authors that the approach could potentially be generalized to other disease states and immunological phenotypes. Strong co-occurrence of HLA alleles, especially DR and DQ, made assigning TCR associations to individual alleles difficult. The 87-base-pair reads could not distinguish some IMGT-functional V segments, including TRBV6-2 and TRBV6-3, so those segments were excluded. Most CMV-associated TCR beta chains appeared to be HLA-restricted in a later analysis, and the HLA associations seemed to be driven largely by CMV exposure. In a later analysis, the rate of TCR association differed among HLA loci, with DRB1 alleles having the most associated TCRs and HLA-C alleles having the fewest. The study gave a list of more than 150 TCR beta chains associated with cytomegalovirus. Immune exposure information for the cohort was limited to CMV serostatus. Linkage disequilibrium might explain the correlated functional status among segregating V segments, but an unknown experimental factor could not be excluded. Because HLA typing was unavailable for some donors at each locus, only the typed subset was used in association tests. A cluster of highly shared sequence variants was judged likely to be a technical artifact of the sequencing pipeline. Most TCR sequences were seen in very few donors, while some public TCRs were found in many individuals. In vitro tests confirmed that a few of the cytomegalovirus-associated TCR beta chains recognize cytomegalovirus antigens. In a later analysis, several top co-occurrence clusters were reported to appear linked to parvovirus B19, influenza, CMV and Epstein-Barr virus. A later analysis associated roughly 17,000 TCR beta sequences with specific HLA alleles at a false discovery rate of 0.05. The classifier was reported to diagnose cytomegalovirus status with high specificity and sensitivity in both the original cohort and the validation cohort. A further reported finding was that TCR beta sequences accurately predicted the HLA-A and HLA-B alleles for most subjects in the first cohort. The earlier analysis of around 600 of the donors excluded roughly 16 rarely observed V segments, including chromosome 9 orphons, because counts were too low. Sequencing depth was assumed to be roughly uniform across donors in the presence/absence analyses, though that assumption may not hold. A later genetic analysis associated a missense DCLRE1C variant with V-gene and J-gene trimming of TCR beta chains, and an independent cohort replicated the association. In a later genetic analysis, fewer N-insertions in productive TCRs were reported among donors in an Asian-associated ancestry cluster than the approximately 670-donor mean.

The method was the immunoSEQ multiplex PCR assay. For the multiplex PCR, a mixture combining 60 forward primers for TCR Vbeta segments and 13 reverse primers for TCR Jbeta segments was used. The CDR3 region of rearranged TCR beta genes was amplified from genomic DNA by a multiplex PCR assay. The Illumina HiSeq System was used to sequence the amplified TCR beta libraries as 87-base-pair reads. Per the source publication's procedure: Across the 500 to 750 repertoires, a later analysis counted 75 million to 90 million unique TCR beta chains, roughly 11 million of which were shared by at least two donors. Raw reads were error-corrected and collapsed into unique sequences by a nearest-neighbor algorithm in which closely related sequences were merged to remove PCR and sequencing errors. V, D and J gene segments were assigned by aligning CDR3 sequences to IMGT reference sequences. For a sequence to be retained, a match of at least six nucleotides was required to both a V gene segment and a J gene segment. Rearrangements were called productive when the CDR3 lacked stop codons and stayed in frame with V and J; all others were non-productive. CDR3 was defined by IMGT convention, running from the second conserved V-encoded cysteine to the conserved J-encoded phenylalanine. In an earlier analysis of approximately 590 of the donors, sequences lacking an unambiguous match to a single V gene segment were excluded. An earlier analysis of a few hundred of the donors called V segments functional above 56.7% productive rearrangements and segregating when the between-donor standard deviation exceeded 5%. A statistical classification framework was built to diagnose cytomegalovirus status from the catalog of TCR beta chain sequences. In a later analysis, TCR nucleotide sequences were compared against IMGT/GENE-DB human TR gene sequences so that V and J genes could be assigned. The TCRdist pipeline was used in a later analysis to assign CDR3 sequences and most-parsimonious VDJ recombination scenarios. In a later analysis, each TCR beta chain was defined by its CDR3 amino acid sequence together with its V-gene family, and reads without a unique V-gene family were excluded. To address suspected cross-contamination and a sequencing artifact, a later analysis removed 550 to 750 highly shared, low-generation-probability nucleotide sequences. In a later analysis, a clonal expansion index for each public chain was calculated from normalized within-repertoire ranks of inferred template counts. A later analysis computed generation probabilities with a VDJ recombination model fitted to out-of-frame rearrangements, and checked the results against IGoR. In a later analysis, TCR-TCR, TCR-HLA and TCR-CMV co-occurrence was scored with hypergeometric tests, and a repertoire-size bias correction was applied to TCR pairs. A later analysis estimated false discovery rates by permuting HLA or CMV assignments 20 times. A later analysis grouped co-occurring TCRs with DBSCAN, adding TCRdist sequence similarity when clustering within HLA-allele-positive subsets. Repertoires with fewer than 30,000 or more than 120,000 public chains were left out of co-occurrence clustering, as were five repertoires with anomalous nucleotide sharing. TCRdb provides this immuneACCESS table in a form limited to in-frame rearrangements. Some clones are lacking; in checked studies, under half of them reflect an unresolved V gene, and why the rest are absent is not known. That table gives V, J and clone size, and the DNA gave D and trimming. The sample table contains just under 150,000 clones; only one count was recorded for approximately 79% of them. Roughly 2.9% of the sample is in the top ten clones.

Concerning this clone itself: The antigen it recognizes is unknown. Nothing much larger sits one base from this clone, and base qualities are not available.

From the germline V gene (reference sequence), CDR1 is LNHDA and CDR2 is SQIVND. A distance of 16 bases separates the germline ends of V and J, which lose 5 bases and 1 base respectively. From its cysteine to its phenylalanine, the CDR3 spans 16 amino acids. The CDR3 DNA has 48 bases and is translated from base 1. The cohort comprised more than 550 healthy bone marrow donors. At the time of sampling, every cohort member was nominally healthy, though immune exposures that went unrecorded were likely present. The donor was CMV seronegative and was included in the group of around 320 seronegative cohort members. Each donor provided a peripheral blood sample, and peripheral blood mononuclear cells were used for TCR beta sequencing. The Qiagen DNeasy Blood Extraction Kit was used to extract genomic DNA from the blood cell samples.

The chain is made from TRBV19 and TRBJ2-3; a tentative D call is TRBD2 (6 bases match). The sequencing input was PBMCs. The TCR comes from a woman in her twenties or thirties in good health and CMV-seronegative. The nucleotide sequence reads as follows: TGTGCCAGTAGTCTCCTAGCCGGGAGAGGCACAGATACGCAGTATTTT. This yields the protein CASSLLAGRGTDTQYF.